The sequence of this TCR beta chain was determined in a study of blood T cell repertoires in COVID-19. Background on the study: COVID-19 samples collected from the United States, Italy and Spain covered acute and convalescent phases. Sources were T cells, B-cell-depleted T cells, or PBMCs; the material itself was cDNA or gDNA.

The CDR3 consists of 15 residues. Germline V gene data show CDR1 as WSHSY and CDR2 as SAAADI. Trimming cost V 1 base and J 7 bases; bases outside gene matches: 4. Original analysis: For nucleated cells, counts were estimated from reference gene primer amplification. The repertoire was sequenced with immunoSEQ multiplex PCR; TCRdb's copy has only in-frame clones and lacks some. For V, J and clone size, that table is used; D and trimming come from the DNA. This table has about 220,000 clones, about nine tenths appearing once. The sequence derives from a middle-aged woman with acute COVID-19. The chain employs TRBV10-2 and TRBJ1-6, with 7 nucleotides matching TRBD1. The specimen was PBMCs or T cells enriched from blood (not recorded which). DNA for the CDR3: TGCGCCAGCAGTGAGTTCCGGGACAGAAATTCACCCCTCCACTTT. Its protein is CASSEFRDRNSPLHF.